This record looks at one T cell receptor (beta chain) sequence and its context. Its antigen is currently unknown. These data are taken from a study of cytomegalovirus exposure and HLA in healthy donors. Study outcomes and limitations: Excluded: some indistinguishable V segments such as TRBV6-2 and TRBV6-3.

With 60 Vbeta and 13 Jbeta primers, the PCR was carried out. Data came from immunoSEQ multiplex PCR; TCRdb stores just in-frame clones and leaves some out. The sample data list some 76,000 clones. From germline, CDR1 is SGHVS and CDR2 FQNEAQ. The CDR3 spans 12 residues. The specimen sequenced was PBMCs. This TCR was sampled from a female donor in good health and CMV-seropositive. The chain couples TRBV7-8 to TRBJ2-7; tentative D call: TRBD1 (5 bases). The CDR3 bases are TGTGCTTCAGGGAAACGCGCCTACGAGCAGTACTTC. Its translation: CASGKRAYEQYF. Full variable domain (outside the CDR3, taken from reference TRBV7-8 and TRBJ2-7): GAGVSQSPRYKVAKRGQDVALRCDPISGHVSLFWYQQALGQGPEFLTYFQNEAQLDKSGLPSDRFFAERPEGSVSTLKIQRTQQEDSAVYLCASGKRAYEQYFGPGTRLTVT.